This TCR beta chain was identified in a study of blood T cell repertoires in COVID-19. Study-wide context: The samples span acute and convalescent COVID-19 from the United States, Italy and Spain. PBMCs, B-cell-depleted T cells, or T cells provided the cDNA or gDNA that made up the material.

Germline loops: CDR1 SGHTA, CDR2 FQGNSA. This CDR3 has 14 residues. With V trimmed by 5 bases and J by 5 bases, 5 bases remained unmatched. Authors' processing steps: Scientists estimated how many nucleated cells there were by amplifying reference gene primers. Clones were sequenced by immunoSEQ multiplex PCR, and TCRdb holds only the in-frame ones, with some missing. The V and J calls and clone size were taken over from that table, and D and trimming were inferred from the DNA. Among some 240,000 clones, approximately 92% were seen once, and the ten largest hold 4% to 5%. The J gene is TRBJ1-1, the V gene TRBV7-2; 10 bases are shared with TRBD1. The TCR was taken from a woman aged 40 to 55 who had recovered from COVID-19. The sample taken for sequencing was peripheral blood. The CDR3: CASSVDRGNTEAFF. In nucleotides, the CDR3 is TGTGCCAGCAGCGTGGACAGGGGGAATACTGAAGCTTTCTTT.